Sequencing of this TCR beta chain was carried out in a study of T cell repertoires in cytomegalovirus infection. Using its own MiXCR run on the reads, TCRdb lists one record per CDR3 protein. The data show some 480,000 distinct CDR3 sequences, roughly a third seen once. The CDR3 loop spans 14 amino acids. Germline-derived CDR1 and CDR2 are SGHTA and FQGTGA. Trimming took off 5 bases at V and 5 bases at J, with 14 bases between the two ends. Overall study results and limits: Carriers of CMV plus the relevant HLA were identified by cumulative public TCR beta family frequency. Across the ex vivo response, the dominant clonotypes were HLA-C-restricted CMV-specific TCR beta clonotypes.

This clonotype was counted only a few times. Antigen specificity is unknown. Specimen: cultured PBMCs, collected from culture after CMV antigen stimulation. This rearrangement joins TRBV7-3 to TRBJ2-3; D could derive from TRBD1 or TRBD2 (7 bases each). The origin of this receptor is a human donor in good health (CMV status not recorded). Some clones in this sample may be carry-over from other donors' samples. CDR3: CASSETGRGDTQYF. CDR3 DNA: TGTGCCAGCAGCGAGACAGGGAGGGGAGATACGCAGTATTTT.